This TCR beta chain was sequenced in a study of blood T cell repertoires in COVID-19. On the study more broadly: Samples taken during acute and convalescent COVID-19 were collected in the United States, Italy and Spain. T cells, B-cell-depleted T cells, or PBMCs supplied cDNA or gDNA.

Trimming shortened V by 3 bases and J by 3 bases, and 9 bases separated the two germline ends. Germline V gene lookup returns CDR1 LGHDT and CDR2 YNNKEL (reference sequence). The CDR3 is made up of 15 amino acids. In this sample, this clone turned up a few times. The authors' processing: Amplifying reference gene primers gave estimates of nucleated cell counts. The method was immunoSEQ multiplex PCR; TCRdb's version includes in-frame clones alone and lacks a portion of them. V, J and clone size are those of that table, while D and trimming were read from the DNA. The data show tens of thousands of clones, about four fifths seen once.

This TCR was sampled from an older woman with acute or convalescent COVID-19. The chain uses TRBV3-1 (or the pseudogene TRBV3-2) and TRBJ1-6; no reliable D call. The sequenced material came from peripheral blood. The CDR3 sequence is CASSQTEGYNSPLHF. CDR3 sequence (DNA): TGTGCCAGCAGCCAGACGGAGGGCTATAATTCACCCCTCCACTTT.